The clone carrying this T cell receptor beta chain was detected a few times. Its specificity is not known. This sample was taken from a study of identical twins. Broader study findings: Analyses of zero insertions could, in part, be confounded by invariant MAIT and iNKT cells.

TCRdb processed the 5' RACE reads anew with MiXCR; each CDR3 protein has one entry. The sample includes some 97,000 distinct CDR3 sequences, under 6.5% of them seen just once. Each donor (without exception) was a healthy Caucasian. V shed 7 bases and J shed 3 bases, with 4 bases lying between them. The CDR3 covers 11 residues. Per germline, CDR1 WSHSY and CDR2 SAAADI. The sample taken for sequencing was memory T cells sorted from blood. The chain recombines TRBV10-2 with TRBJ1-3; D is unresolved. This sequence was found in a woman aged 45 to 65 in good health. CDR3 nucleotides: TGCGCCAGCATTGGTGGAAACACCATATATTTT. As protein: CASIGGNTIYF.